The next 21 T cell receptor beta chains were all read from a single sample in a study of CXCR3-negative and CXCR3-positive naive CD8 T cells. Whole-study results and caveats: TRB CDR3s were more hydrophobic in CXCR3-positive than in CXCR3-negative naive cells.

No antigens are known for them. The libraries of TRB cDNA were constructed through 5' RACE using UMI labels. TCRdb reworked the 5' RACE reads into one entry per CDR3 protein, no DNA. This table lists approximately 130,000 distinct CDR3 sequences. The specimen was naive CXCR3+ CD8+ T cells from blood. Subset defined: CD45RO-CCR7+CD27+CD95- naive CD8+ T cells expressing CXCR3 (TNR3+). The source is a human donor in good health. Some clones in this sample may be carry-over from other donors' samples.

The chain combines TRBV15 with TRBJ1-4. Germline V lookup: CDR1 LNHNV, CDR2 YYDKDF (reference sequence). CDR3 length equals 14 residues. CDR3 in amino acids: CATSNLGLSERVFF. Together with reference TRBV15 and TRBJ1-4, the CDR3 gives the full variable domain: DAMVIQNPRYQVTQFGKPVTLSCSQTLNHNVMYWYQQKSSQAPKLLFHYYDKDFNNEADTPDNFQSRRPNTSFCFLDIRSPGLGDTAMYLCATSNLGLSERVFFGSGTQLSVL.

The chain uses TRBV7-9 and TRBJ1-5; the D call of TRBD1 rests on TCRdb alone, since no DNA is present to check it. The germline CDR1 and CDR2 sequences are SEHNR and FQNEAQ (reference sequence). The CDR3 sequence is 15 residues long. Here the CDR3 reads CASSGADRVNQPQHF.

This chain uses TRBV28 with TRBJ2-7; there is no DNA to check the TCRdb D call of TRBD1. Germline V gives CDR1 MDHEN, CDR2 SYDVKM. The CDR3 consists of 11 residues. CDR3 loop: CASAGWNEQYF.

This chain joins TRBV12-3 or TRBV12-4 and TRBJ2-2; TCRdb designates TRBD2, a call that cannot be tested without DNA. This CDR3 spans 16 amino acids. The CDR3 loop is CATGLAGYTNTGELFF.

The CDR3 loop reads CASSPATSPYGYTF. The chain uses TRBV9 and TRBJ1-2. The CDR3 spans 14 residues. The V gene's germline CDR1 is SGDLS and CDR2 YYNGEE.

This chain links TRBV27 with TRBJ2-3; TCRdb's assignment of TRBD1 cannot be checked, as there is no DNA. Germline CDR1 and CDR2: MNHEY and SMNVEV (reference sequence). The CDR3 spans 15 residues. The CDR3 loop is CASSVGQVEADTQYF.

The rearrangement links TRBV4-1 to TRBJ1-1; TCRdb's D call, TRBD1, is unchecked because there is no DNA. This CDR3 contains 14 residues. CDR1 is MGHRA, CDR2 YSYEKL, per germline. The CDR3: CASSHGTGETEAFF.

This chain connects TRBV29-1 to TRBJ2-7; TCRdb designates TRBD1, a call that cannot be tested without DNA. This CDR3 comprises 14 residues. Germline CDR1 reads SQVTM; CDR2 reads ANQGSEA. The CDR3 protein is CSVVGTPGGDEQYF.

The rearrangement joins TRBV29-1 to TRBJ2-7; TCRdb gives TRBD2 as the D gene, but with no DNA this cannot be confirmed. The CDR3 spans 15 residues. Looked up from germline, CDR1 is SQVTM and CDR2 is ANQGSEA. This CDR3 is CSVLLLAGVEDEQYF.

The V call is TRBV11-3, the J call TRBJ2-2; the TCRdb D gene call, TRBD1, has no DNA to confirm it. Germline values: CDR1 SGHNT, CDR2 YENEEA. This CDR3 comprises 14 residues. The CDR3 sequence is CASKDTGYPGELFF.

The rearrangement uses TRBV10-3 and TRBJ2-5; the D gene TCRdb calls, TRBD2, cannot be checked with no DNA. Germline values: CDR1 ENHRY, CDR2 SYGVKD. The CDR3 has 16 amino acids. This CDR3 reads CAISESASGGRETQYF.

The V call is TRBV28, the J call TRBJ2-1; TCRdb's D call of TRBD1 is untestable without DNA. CDR3 size: 13 residues. CDR1 and CDR2 (germline): MDHEN, SYDVKM. CDR3 residues: CASSLRGTTEQFF.

The chain is built from TRBV5-1 and TRBJ2-7; the D call from TCRdb, TRBD1, cannot be confirmed without DNA. CDR1 and CDR2 from the germline V gene are SGHRS and YFSETQ. The CDR3 covers 15 residues. CDR3 sequence: CASSLATGPTREQYF. Supplemented by reference TRBV5-1 and TRBJ2-7, the full variable domain reads KAGVTQTPRYLIKTRGQQVTLSCSPISGHRSVSWYQQTPGQGLQFLFEYFSETQRNKGNFPGRFSGRQFSNSRSEMNVSTLELGDSALYLCASSLATGPTREQYFGPGTRLTVT.

The chain is built from TRBV28 and TRBJ2-7; with no DNA, the TCRdb D assignment of TRBD1 cannot be verified. CDR1 is MDHEN, CDR2 SYDVKM, per germline. CDR3 length equals 12 residues. CDR3 loop: CASTDRSYEQYF.

This chain uses TRBV28 with TRBJ2-5; the TCRdb D gene call, TRBD2, has no DNA to confirm it. The CDR3 spans 15 residues. The germline CDR1 and CDR2 sequences are MDHEN and SYDVKM. CDR3 residues: CASTLAGAAQETQYF.

J is TRBJ2-1 and V is TRBV7-8. Germline-derived CDR1 and CDR2 are SGHVS and FQNEAQ. This CDR3 has 12 residues. CDR3 in amino acids: CASSFKANEQFF.

The chain joins TRBV7-8 to TRBJ2-1; the TRBD1 assignment by TCRdb is unverifiable without DNA. The germline CDR1 and CDR2 sequences are SGHVS and FQNEAQ. CDR3 size: 16 residues. CDR3 protein: CASSRSRAGSYNEQFF.

V and J are TRBV25-1 and TRBJ2-7; lacking DNA, the TRBD1 call made by TCRdb goes unchecked. The length of the CDR3 is 15 residues. Germline CDR1 reads MGHDK; CDR2 reads SYGVNS. CDR3 sequence reads: CASSIQGFSFSEQYF.

The chain combines TRBV6-2 or TRBV6-3 with TRBJ2-3; with no DNA, the TCRdb D assignment of TRBD2 cannot be verified. This CDR3 has 17 amino acids. Germline-derived CDR1 and CDR2 are MNHEY and SVGEGT. This chain's CDR3 is CASSYMSASGGTDTQYF.

The chain recombines TRBV2 with TRBJ2-7. Per the germline V gene, CDR1 is SNHLY and CDR2 is FYNNEI. The CDR3 is made up of 13 amino acids. The CDR3 sequence is CASSVGTRNEQYF.

This chain connects TRBV7-9 to TRBJ2-1; the D call from TCRdb, TRBD1, cannot be confirmed without DNA. This CDR3 is 16 amino acids long. The germline V gene encodes CDR1 SEHNR and CDR2 FQNEAQ (reference sequence). The CDR3 region is CASSPPKDRTYNEQFF.